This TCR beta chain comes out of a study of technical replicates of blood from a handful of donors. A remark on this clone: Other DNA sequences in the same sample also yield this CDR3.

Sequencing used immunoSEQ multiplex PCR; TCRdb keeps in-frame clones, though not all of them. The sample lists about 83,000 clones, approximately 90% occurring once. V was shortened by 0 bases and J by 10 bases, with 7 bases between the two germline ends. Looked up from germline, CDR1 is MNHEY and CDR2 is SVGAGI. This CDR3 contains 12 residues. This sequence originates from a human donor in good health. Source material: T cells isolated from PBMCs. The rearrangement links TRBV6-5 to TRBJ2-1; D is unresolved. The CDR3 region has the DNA TGTGCCAGCAGTTACTCGAGAAGCGAGCAGTTCTTC. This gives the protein CASSYSRSEQFF.